These 11 T cell receptor beta chains were all obtained from the same sample, sequenced in a study of cytomegalovirus exposure and HLA in healthy donors. Some clones are missing from TCRdb's copy, which holds only in-frame ones; the method was immunoSEQ multiplex PCR. Among 200,000 to 250,000 clones listed, just under 90% were seen once. Specimen: PBMCs. The receptor source for this set is a man aged 18 to 30 in good health and CMV-seronegative.

CDR3 amino acids: CASSLEPGQGSEQYF. The DNA for the CDR3 is TGCGCCAGCAGCTTAGAACCGGGACAGGGTAGCGAGCAGTACTTC. This sequence joins TRBV5-1 and TRBJ2-7; 9 bases are shared with TRBD1. The CDR3 has 15 amino acids. V gave up 2 bases and J gave up 6 bases; unmatched junction bases: 9. CDR1 is SGHRS and CDR2 is YFSETQ in the germline V gene.

This clone was detected only a few times. J is TRBJ1-1 and V is TRBV29-1; D remains ambiguous. CDR1 and CDR2 (germline): SQVTM, ANQGSEA. This CDR3 contains 9 residues. Trimming stripped 6 bases from V and 7 bases from J, with 6 bases between. The CDR3 DNA reads TGCAGCGTGGGGAGTGAAGCTTTCTTT. Translating gives CSVGSEAFF.

The chain couples TRBV5-1 to TRBJ2-7; no firm D call. Trimming left V 0 bases short and J 3 bases short, with 13 bases between. The CDR3 length is 15 residues. Germline V CDR1 and CDR2: SGHRS, YFSETQ. The CDR3 nucleotides read TGCGCCAGCAGCTTGGCCGTTAGTGGTAACTACGAGCAGTACTTC. The encoded protein is CASSLAVSGNYEQYF.

The rearrangement joins TRBV28 to TRBJ1-1; 7 bases are shared with TRBD1. The CDR3 has 14 residues. V dropped 5 bases and J dropped 11; count of bases not matched to a gene: 14. CDR1 MDHEN and CDR2 SYDVKM come from the germline V gene. CDR3 coding DNA: TGTGCCAGCAGTCGGGGACAGCTTATAGTGAATGCTTTCTTT. Its translation is CASSRGQLIVNAFF.

The chain employs TRBV19 and TRBJ1-1; 11 bases are shared with TRBD1. The V and J ends lost 1 base and 6 bases, in that order; junction bases with no gene match: 7. Germline loops: CDR1 LNHDA, CDR2 SQIVND (reference sequence). The CDR3 totals 16 residues. The CDR3 DNA reads as TGTGCCAGTAGTATAGGCGGACAGGGGGCGAGGGCTGAAGCTTTCTTT. Translation: CASSIGGQGARAEAFF.

This clone came up a few times. The sample contains more than one DNA sequence encoding this CDR3. V is TRBV9 and J is TRBJ2-7; D may be TRBD2 (5 bases). The length of the CDR3 is 15 residues. The V end lost 0 bases, the J end lost 2 bases, and 12 bases lay between the germline ends. Germline CDR1 SGDLS, CDR2 YYNGEE. CDR3 in amino acids: CASSVGGGGAYEQYF. CDR3 DNA: TGTGCCAGCAGCGTAGGTGGCGGAGGAGCCTACGAGCAGTACTTC.

This sequence joins TRBV19 and TRBJ2-1, with D possibly TRBD1 on 6 matching bases. The CDR3 has 16 residues. Germline V CDR1 and CDR2: LNHDA, SQIVND (reference sequence). V lost 3 bases to trimming and J lost 0 bases, with 12 bases between them. The CDR3 DNA reads TGTGCCAGTAGTATTAGGACAGCGCTCTCCTACAATGAGCAGTTCTTC. Protein sequence: CASSIRTALSYNEQFF. The complete variable domain, with remaining parts taken from reference TRBV19 and TRBJ2-1, reads DGGITQSPKYLFRKEGQNVTLSCEQNLNHDAMYWYRQDPGQGLRLIYYSQIVNDFQKGDIAEGYSVSREKKESFPLTVTSAQKNPTAFYLCASSIRTALSYNEQFFGPGTRLTVL.

The V call is TRBV7-7, the J call TRBJ2-3; D unclear. Per the germline V gene, CDR1 is SSHAT and CDR2 is FNYEAQ (reference sequence). The CDR3 runs to 13 residues. Trimming took off 3 bases at V and 2 bases at J, with 6 bases between the two ends. The CDR3 DNA reads as TGTGCCAGCAGCTTCCTAGACACAGATACGCAGTATTTT. Translating it yields CASSFLDTDTQYF.

The rearrangement joins TRBV5-1 to TRBJ2-7; no reliable D call. Trimming cost V 1 base and J 0 bases, with 8 bases left between them. Germline assignment: CDR1 SGHRS and CDR2 YFSETQ. The CDR3 extends over 14 amino acids. CDR3 bases: TGCGCCAGCAGCTTGCAGCAGGCCTCCTACGAGCAGTACTTC. Protein: CASSLQQASYEQYF.

V is TRBV28 and J is TRBJ1-2; D is unclear. V shed 5 bases and J shed 7 bases, with 14 bases lying between them. Germline V CDR1 and CDR2: MDHEN, SYDVKM. The CDR3 totals 13 residues. The chain's CDR3 is CASSPTIRGGYTF. In nucleotides, the CDR3 is TGTGCCAGCAGTCCTACAATCCGAGGTGGCTACACCTTC.

The gene calls are TRBV4-1 and TRBJ2-7, with 10 bases aligning to TRBD1. V trimming: 4 bases; J trimming: 7 bases; junction bases outside the gene matches: 7. Germline V gene data show CDR1 as MGHRA and CDR2 as YSYEKL. This CDR3 is built from 14 residues. The CDR3 is CASSRGTGEDEQYF. CDR3 DNA sequence: TGCGCCAGCAGCCGCGGGACAGGGGAAGATGAGCAGTACTTC.